This T cell receptor (beta chain) comes out of a study of monozygotic twins with inflammatory bowel disease. The CDR3 is made up of 15 amino acids. The germline CDR1 and CDR2 sequences are SGDLS and YYNGEE. After re-calling the 5' RACE reads, TCRdb lists one entry per CDR3 protein, DNA absent. Its clone listing holds 110,000 to 150,000 distinct CDR3 sequences. Input material: blood. This chain connects TRBV9 to TRBJ2-2; TCRdb's D gene call, TRBD2, goes unchecked for lack of DNA. The clonotype was recovered from a human donor with ulcerative colitis or Crohn's disease, or a healthy co-twin of an affected twin (not recorded which). CDR3 sequence reads: CASSSTLEGTGELFF.